Shown below are 23 T cell receptor beta chains from a single sample sequenced in a study of T cell clusters in autoimmune cytopenias. TRB was amplified by touch-down multiplex PCR, primer pools A and B combined. TCRdb reprocessed the multiplex PCR reads, with one entry per CDR3 protein and no DNA. This table holds some 5,400 distinct CDR3 sequences. Each sample's input was 250 ng genomic DNA, 35,000 to 40,000 genome equivalents. These data were also filed under a second study, of T cell repertoires in aging, cancer and after chemotherapy.

Sequenced: peripheral blood. These receptors all come from a human donor in good health.

Judged by frequency, this clonotype is medium-sized. The V and J genes are TRBV19 and TRBJ2-2; TCRdb gives TRBD1 as the D gene, but with no DNA this cannot be confirmed. CDR1 is LNHDA, CDR2 SQIVND, per germline (reference sequence). The CDR3 loop spans 13 amino acids. The CDR3 is CASQDGGPGELFF.

This clonotype ranks as medium-sized in terms of frequency. The V and J genes are TRBV5-1 and TRBJ2-3. Germline-derived CDR1 and CDR2 are SGHRS and YFSETQ. The CDR3 is 14 amino acids. CDR3: CASSFGSSTDTQYF.

This clonotype is classed as medium-sized by frequency. The CDR3 protein is CASSPGSATREQYF. The chain has TRBV5-1 and TRBJ2-7. CDR1 and CDR2 from the germline V gene are SGHRS and YFSETQ. The CDR3 extends over 14 amino acids.

The chain joins TRBV28 to TRBJ2-3; TCRdb selects TRBD2, and the lack of DNA leaves this call unchecked. CDR3 size: 21 residues. Germline V gene data show CDR1 as MDHEN and CDR2 as SYDVKM. The CDR3 region is CASTSIGGLAGGPGSTDTQYF.

This chain joins TRBV7-2 and TRBJ2-3; absent DNA, TCRdb's TRBD2 call cannot be checked. The CDR3 sequence is 17 residues long. CDR1 and CDR2 from the germline V gene are SGHTA and FQGNSA. The CDR3: CASSPRGLARVTDTQYF.

Judged by frequency, this clonotype is medium-sized (0.01 to 0.1%). This chain joins TRBV27 and TRBJ2-3; lacking DNA, the TRBD1 call made by TCRdb goes unchecked. The CDR3 spans 15 residues. Germline values: CDR1 MNHEY, CDR2 SMNVEV (reference sequence). The CDR3 sequence: CASSLEGAVGDTQYF.

In terms of frequency, this clonotype is medium-sized. This sequence joins TRBV15 and TRBJ2-1; the TCRdb D gene call, TRBD1, has no DNA to confirm it. In germline, CDR1 is LNHNV, CDR2 YYDKDF (reference sequence). This CDR3 comprises 15 residues. Here the CDR3 reads CATSRGRQGYNEQFF.

Measured by frequency, this clonotype is medium-sized. The chain has TRBV15 and TRBJ1-2; the TRBD1 assignment by TCRdb is unverifiable without DNA. The CDR3 is made up of 14 amino acids. Germline V gene data show CDR1 as LNHNV and CDR2 as YYDKDF (reference sequence). CDR3: CATSPGTGNYGYTF. Looking up the rest from reference TRBV15 and TRBJ1-2 gives the full variable domain: DAMVIQNPRYQVTQFGKPVTLSCSQTLNHNVMYWYQQKSSQAPKLLFHYYDKDFNNEADTPDNFQSRRPNTSFCFLDIRSPGLGDTAMYLCATSPGTGNYGYTFGSGTRLTVV.

J is TRBJ2-5 and V is TRBV20-1. The CDR3 loop spans 13 amino acids. The germline V gene has CDR1 DFQATT and CDR2 SNEGSKA (reference sequence). CDR3: CSVPVMGQETQYF.

This rearrangement joins TRBV28 to TRBJ1-2. The germline gives CDR1 MDHEN, CDR2 SYDVKM. CDR3 length equals 13 residues. CDR3 amino acids: CASTAVGGYGYTF.

The genes are TRBV5-4 and TRBJ2-7; TCRdb designates TRBD2, a call that cannot be tested without DNA. This CDR3 has 16 amino acids. Per the germline V gene, CDR1 is SGHNT and CDR2 is YYREEE (reference sequence). The chain's CDR3 is CASSPLASGSSYEQYF.

The chain joins TRBV30 to TRBJ1-1; without DNA, the TCRdb call of TRBD1 cannot be checked. CDR1 is GTSNPN and CDR2 is SVGIG in the germline V gene (reference sequence). The length of the CDR3 is 14 residues. The CDR3 reads CACPPGQMNTEAFF. Based on the CDR3 plus reference TRBV30 and TRBJ1-1, the full variable domain is SQTIHQWPATLVQPVGSPLSLECTVEGTSNPNLYWYRQAAGRGLQLLFYSVGIGQISSEVPQNLSASRPQDRQFILSSKKLLLSDSGFYLCACPPGQMNTEAFFGQGTRLTVV.

This clonotype is called medium-sized based on its frequency. The gene calls are TRBV18 and TRBJ2-5; without DNA, the TCRdb call of TRBD1 cannot be checked. CDR3 length: 16 amino acids. CDR1 KGHSH and CDR2 LQKENI come from the germline V gene. CDR3 protein: CASSPPSTGIGETQYF. Full variable domain (remainder filled in from reference TRBV18 and TRBJ2-5): NAGVMQNPRHLVRRRGQEARLRCSPMKGHSHVYWYRQLPEEGLKFMVYLQKENIIDESGMPKERFSAEFPKEGPSILRIQQVVRGDSAAYFCASSPPSTGIGETQYFGPGTRLLVL.

This clonotype registers medium-sized (0.01 to 0.1%) by frequency. V is TRBV29-1 and J is TRBJ1-2. The CDR3 is 16 residues long. Germline CDR1 reads SQVTM; CDR2 reads ANQGSEA. The CDR3 reads CSVEIPTQRPLYGYTF.

CDR3 protein: CASSDSEGGGYNEQFF. The genes are TRBV6-4 and TRBJ2-1; the TCRdb D gene call, TRBD2, has no DNA to confirm it. CDR3 length: 16 amino acids. CDR1 MRHNA and CDR2 SNTAGT come from the germline V gene.

Judged by frequency, this clonotype is medium-sized (0.01 to 0.1%). The J gene is TRBJ2-7, the V gene TRBV30. The CDR3 covers 12 residues. Germline-derived CDR1 and CDR2 are GTSNPN and SVGIG (reference sequence). CDR3 sequence: CAWSLTLYEQYF.

CDR3 residues: CASSPQQGARSPLHF. V gene TRBV7-6 combines with J gene TRBJ1-6; the D call from TCRdb, TRBD1, cannot be confirmed without DNA. CDR1 is SGHVS and CDR2 is FNYEAQ in the germline V gene. This CDR3 is built from 15 residues. The full variable domain, its missing parts supplied by reference TRBV7-6 and TRBJ1-6, is GAGVSQSPRYKVTKRGQDVALRCDPISGHVSLYWYRQALGQGPEFLTYFNYEAQQDKSGLPNDRFSAERPEGSISTLTIQRTEQRDSAMYRCASSPQQGARSPLHFGNGTRLTVT.

This chain joins TRBV10-3 and TRBJ2-5; TCRdb outputs TRBD2, but without DNA this stays unchecked. CDR1 and CDR2 (germline): ENHRY, SYGVKD. The CDR3 has 14 residues. The CDR3 loop is CATKGSGPQETQYF.

Considering frequency, this clonotype is medium-sized. The CDR3 here is CASSPQGMNTEAFF. The chain carries TRBV18 and TRBJ1-1. CDR1 and CDR2 from the germline V gene are KGHSH and LQKENI. This CDR3 has 14 amino acids.

Considering frequency, this clonotype is medium-sized. The chain recombines TRBV6-1 with TRBJ2-1; TCRdb selects TRBD2, and the lack of DNA leaves this call unchecked. Germline CDR1 and CDR2: MNHNS and SASEGT. The CDR3 consists of 14 residues. The CDR3 loop reads CASSEGPISDEQFF.

The chain has TRBV20-1 and TRBJ1-1; TCRdb gives TRBD1 as the D gene, but with no DNA this cannot be confirmed. This CDR3 is built from 13 residues. Germline CDR1 and CDR2: DFQATT and SNEGSKA (reference sequence). This CDR3 reads CSAREDRNTEAFF.

This clonotype counts as medium-sized by frequency. The chain couples TRBV19 to TRBJ1-1. This CDR3 has 12 amino acids. The germline V gene has CDR1 LNHDA and CDR2 SQIVND (reference sequence). The CDR3 is CASSIGTAEAFF.

V usage is TRBV24-1 and J usage is TRBJ1-3. CDR1 is KGHDR and CDR2 is SFDVKD in the germline V gene. The CDR3 contains 13 residues. This CDR3 is CATSDGRGNTIYF.